A selection of T cell receptor beta chains follows, all from one sample in a study of identical twins. One entry per CDR3 protein results from TCRdb running MiXCR on the 5' RACE reads. The table lists fewer than 350,000 distinct CDR3 sequences, 8% to 9% of them singletons. These data were also reused for a study on yellow fever vaccine responses in identical twins.

Material: memory (CD45RO+) T cells sorted from blood. These receptors came from a woman aged 18-29 years in good health. Both conserved end residues are part of each CDR3. Fields, in order: D gene, clone size, J gene, V gene, CDR3 DNA, CDR3 protein. D genes are given only for firm matches. Clone size is stated in some rows and not others, as once, few, many or a class when expanded.

>-|-|TRBJ2-4|TRBV7-2
TGTGCCAGCAGCCCGGGACAAGCCAGAGCCAAAAACATTCAGTACTTC
CASSPGQARAKNIQYF
>TRBD2|once|TRBJ2-5|TRBV10-3
TGTGCCATCATGGGCACTAGCGGGAGCCAAGAGACCCAGTACTTC
CAIMGTSGSQETQYF
>TRBD2|-|TRBJ2-1|TRBV18
TGTGCCAGCTCACCCCGACTAGCGGGAGGGCCCGGACTTAAGTTCTTC
CASSPRLAGGPGLKFF
>-|many|TRBJ2-2|TRBV20-1
TGCAGTGCCAACCTTGCAAGATTGGACACCGGGGAGCTGTTTTTT
CSANLARLDTGELFF
>TRBD1|-|TRBJ1-1|TRBV7-9
TGTGCCAGCAGCTCCCACAGGGGTGATACTGAAGCTTTCTTT
CASSSHRGDTEAFF
>-|few|TRBJ1-5|TRBV4-1
TGCGCCAGCAGCCCTGTTCTGGGGAAGTTTGAGCCCCAGCATTTT
CASSPVLGKFEPQHF
>-|once|TRBJ2-2|TRBV3-1
TGTGCCAGCAGCAAAGGTGCAATCCATACCCGGGAGCTGTTTTTT
CASSKGAIHTRELFF
>-|many|TRBJ2-4|TRBV2
TGTGCCAGCAGCAGCAGGGAGTTAGCCAAAAACATTCAGTACTTC
CASSSRELAKNIQYF
>-|many|TRBJ2-7|TRBV20-1
TGCAGTGCTAGACCCCCCAGGGCGGAGGGGACCTACGAGCAGTACTTC
CSARPPRAEGTYEQYF
>TRBD2|many|TRBJ2-3|TRBV10-3
TGTGCCATCAGTGTGAGCGGGGGGGCCCCAGATACGCAGTATTTT
CAISVSGGAPDTQYF
>-|-|TRBJ2-5|TRBV20-1
TGCAGTGCTATCCTAGACAGGAGACAAGAGACCCAGTACTTC
CSAILDRRQETQYF
>-|many|TRBJ2-7|TRBV5-1
TGCGCCAGCAGCAGCACGGGAACCGAGCAGTACTTC
CASSSTGTEQYF
>-|-|TRBJ1-6|TRBV19
TGTGCCAGTAGTGCGCCGGGACGGCCAAATTCACCCCTCCACTTT
CASSAPGRPNSPLHF
>-|few|TRBJ2-2|TRBV7-8
TGTGCCAGCAGCTTTACCCACACCGGGGAGCTGTTTTTT
CASSFTHTGELFF
>TRBD2|few|TRBJ2-1|TRBV18
TGTGCCAGCTCGCCCAATAGCGGGAAGGGTCATGAGCAGTTCTTC
CASSPNSGKGHEQFF
>-|many|TRBJ2-3|TRBV4-1
TGCGCCAGCAGCCAAGCCCCCCCGGGGGGCTCCGGTAGGTCAGATACGCAGTATTTT
CASSQAPPGGSGRSDTQYF
>TRBD1|many|TRBJ2-5|TRBV20-1
TGCAGTGCTAGTCTGATGGGACAGATACAAGAGACCCAGTACTTC
CSASLMGQIQETQYF
>-|-|TRBJ1-1|TRBV9
TGTGCCAGCAGCGCCAGCCCTAACACTGAAGCTTTCTTT
CASSASPNTEAFF
>TRBD1|-|TRBJ1-2|TRBV7-9
TGTGCCAGCAGGGCAGACAGGGCTCCTAACTATGGCTACACCTTC
CASRADRAPNYGYTF
>-|few|TRBJ2-5|TRBV7-2
TGTGCCAGCAGCTTAGATTATGGCACCGAGGAGACCCAGTACTTC
CASSLDYGTEETQYF
>TRBD2|-|TRBJ2-1|TRBV11-1
TGTGCCAGCACCAACCAGTACTTAGCGGGGAGCTCCTACAATGAGCAGTTCTTC
CASTNQYLAGSSYNEQFF
>-|many|TRBJ1-3|TRBV12-3/TRBV12-4
TGTGCCAGCAGCTCGCCGTTTACTGGAAACACCATATATTTT
CASSSPFTGNTIYF
>-|many|TRBJ2-1|TRBV12-3/TRBV12-4
TGTGCCAGCAGTTGGGTCTCCAACAATGAGCAGTTCTTC
CASSWVSNNEQFF
>-|-|TRBJ2-1|TRBV9
TGTGCCAGCAGCGTTAGCGGTTCATCCTACAATGAGCAGTTCTTC
CASSVSGSSYNEQFF
>-|few|TRBJ2-1|TRBV12-3/TRBV12-4
TGTGCCAGCAGAAAATCCCCAGAGCAGTTCTTC
CASRKSPEQFF
>TRBD2|few|TRBJ2-1|TRBV7-9
TGTGCCAGCAGCTTTTGGACTAGCTTTAGTGTTGAGCAGTTCTTC
CASSFWTSFSVEQFF
>TRBD2|-|TRBJ2-5|TRBV6-2/TRBV6-3
TGTGCCTGCAGGGACTACCCGCAATCGGGGACCCAGTACTTC
CACRDYPQSGTQYF
>-|many|TRBJ1-5|TRBV29-1
TGCAGCGTTGGGGCAGCGAGGAATCAGCCCCAGCATTTT
CSVGAARNQPQHF
>TRBD1|many|TRBJ2-2|TRBV12-3/TRBV12-4
TGTGCCAGCAGCCCAGGGGGCCCCGGGGAGCTGTTTTTT
CASSPGGPGELFF
>-|few|TRBJ1-1|TRBV7-2
TGTGCCAGCAGCTTAGTCGAGGGGAGGATCACTGAAGCTTTCTTT
CASSLVEGRITEAFF
>-|-|TRBJ2-2|TRBV18
TGTGCCAGCTCACGGAGCCTATTAACCGGGACCACCGGGGAGCTGTTTTTT
CASSRSLLTGTTGELFF
>-|-|TRBJ1-4|TRBV10-1
TGCGCCAGCAATCGCCTGGCAGAACTGTTTTTT
CASNRLAELFF
>-|-|TRBJ1-5|TRBV6-1
TGTGCCGGCCCGCCGGGATGTAGGGGCCCCAATCAGCCCCAGCATTTT
CAGPPGCRGPNQPQHF
>TRBD2|many|TRBJ2-5|TRBV27
TGTGCCAGCAGGACTAGCGGAAACCAAGAGACCCAGTACTTC
CASRTSGNQETQYF
>TRBD1|many|TRBJ1-5|TRBV20-1
TGCAGTGCTAAAGGACAGGGGATTAGCAATCAGCCCCAGCATTTT
CSAKGQGISNQPQHF
>-|many|TRBJ2-2|TRBV12-3/TRBV12-4
TGTGCCAGCAGACAGGGTCCCGGGGAGCTGTTTTTT
CASRQGPGELFF